This record covers a single TCR beta chain. Antigen unknown. The data were taken from a study of cytomegalovirus exposure and HLA in healthy donors. Turning to the study itself: Sequencing of around 200 million T cells in an earlier analysis found 100 million to 140 million unique TCR beta sequences.

Whole-study findings and limits: In a later analysis, approximately 15,000 TCR beta sequences were associated with HLA alleles at 0.05 false discovery rate. According to the study, 160 or so TCR beta chains were cytomegalovirus-associated.

The donors gave bone marrow, and they were healthy. Primers for the PCR totalled 60 Vbeta and 13 Jbeta. Sequencing was performed with immunoSEQ multiplex PCR; in TCRdb, only in-frame clones are kept and a portion is missing. This table has some 170,000 clones, around four fifths appearing once. The CDR3 has 15 residues. V lost 5 bases and J 0 bases, leaving 15 bases between the germline ends. The germline V gene has CDR1 SQVTM and CDR2 ANQGSEA. This clonotype was sampled from a girl under 10 years old in good health and CMV-seropositive. Input material: PBMCs. This rearrangement joins TRBV29-1 to TRBJ2-3, with D possibly being TRBD2 (5 bases). CDR3 region: CSVWETTPSTDTQYF. The CDR3 DNA reads TGCAGCGTTTGGGAGACTACCCCGAGCACAGATACGCAGTATTTT.